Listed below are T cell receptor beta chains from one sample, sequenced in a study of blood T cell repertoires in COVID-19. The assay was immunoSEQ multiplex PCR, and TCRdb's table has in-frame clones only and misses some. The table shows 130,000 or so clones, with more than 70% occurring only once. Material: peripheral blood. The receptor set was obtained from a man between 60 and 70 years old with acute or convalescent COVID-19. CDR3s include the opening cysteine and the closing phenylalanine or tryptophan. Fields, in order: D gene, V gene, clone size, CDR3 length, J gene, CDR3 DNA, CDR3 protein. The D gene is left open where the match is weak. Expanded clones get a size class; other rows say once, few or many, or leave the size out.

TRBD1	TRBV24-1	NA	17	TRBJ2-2	TGTGCCACCAGTGATTCGCTGACAGGGGGGAACACCGGGGAGCTGTTTTTT	CATSDSLTGGNTGELFF
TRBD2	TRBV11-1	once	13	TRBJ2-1	TGTGCCAGCTCTAGCGGTAACTACAATGAGCAGTTCTTC	CASSSGNYNEQFF
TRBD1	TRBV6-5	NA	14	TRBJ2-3	TGTGCCAGCAGGACAGGACAGGGGGCAGATACGCAGTATTTT	CASRTGQGADTQYF
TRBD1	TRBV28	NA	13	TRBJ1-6	TGTGCCAGCGCCGGGACAGGGGTTTCACCCCTCCACTTT	CASAGTGVSPLHF
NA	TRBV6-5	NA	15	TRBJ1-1	TGTGCCAGCAGTTACTCGAACAGTCGATGGACTGAAGCTTTCTTT	CASSYSNSRWTEAFF
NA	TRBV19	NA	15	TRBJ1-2	TGTGCCAGTAGTCCGAGTCAGGGAACTTATAAGGGCTACACCTTC	CASSPSQGTYKGYTF
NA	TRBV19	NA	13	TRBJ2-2	TGTGCCAGTAGTATCGGGACAACCGGGGAGCTGTTTTTT	CASSIGTTGELFF
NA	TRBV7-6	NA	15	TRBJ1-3	TGTGCCAGCAGCTTAGCACAGGGCAGGGAAAACACCATATATTTT	CASSLAQGRENTIYF
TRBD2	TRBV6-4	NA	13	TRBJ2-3	TGTGCCAGCAGTGTTGCTAGCGGGAGTGAGCAGTATTTT	CASSVASGSEQYF
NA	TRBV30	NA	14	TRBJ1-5	TGTGCCTGGAGTGCGGGGTATAGCAATCAGCCCCAGCATTTT	CAWSAGYSNQPQHF
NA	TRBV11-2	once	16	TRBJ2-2	TGTGCCAGCAGCCAAACTGGGGCCATTAACACCGGGGAGCTGTTTTTT	CASSQTGAINTGELFF
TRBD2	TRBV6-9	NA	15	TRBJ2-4	TGTGCCAGCAGTTATGAAGCGGGAGCAAAAAACATTCAGTACTTC	CASSYEAGAKNIQYF
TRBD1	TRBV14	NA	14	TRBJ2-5	TGTGCCAGCAGCCCCGGACAGGGAAGGATGGCCCAGTACTTC	CASSPGQGRMAQYF
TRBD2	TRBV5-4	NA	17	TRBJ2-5	TGTGCCAGCAGCTTCGGATTCCTAGCGGGGGGTCAAGAGACCCAGTACTTC	CASSFGFLAGGQETQYF
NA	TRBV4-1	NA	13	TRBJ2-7	TGCGCCAGCAGCCATCCCGGGTCCTACGAGCAGTACTTC	CASSHPGSYEQYF
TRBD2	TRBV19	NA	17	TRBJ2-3	TGTGCCAGTAGTATAGTCTCCGGGACTAGCTCTACAGATACGCAGTATTTT	CASSIVSGTSSTDTQYF
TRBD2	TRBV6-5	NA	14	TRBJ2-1	TGTGCCAGCAGTTACGAGACTAGCGACAATGAGCAGTTCTTC	CASSYETSDNEQFF
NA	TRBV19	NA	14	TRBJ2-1	TGTGCCAGTATGAACAGGGAAGGGAACAATGAGCAGTTCTTC	CASMNREGNNEQFF
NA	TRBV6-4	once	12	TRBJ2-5	TGTGCCACCTCCTTGACAAAAGAGACCCAGTACTTC	CATSLTKETQYF
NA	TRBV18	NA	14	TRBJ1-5	TGTGCCAGCTCAAGATCGGGGGACAATCAGCCCCAGCATTTT	CASSRSGDNQPQHF
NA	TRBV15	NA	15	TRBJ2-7	TGTGCCACCACCAAGGAGCTAGCTGCGAGCGGCGAGCAGTACTTC	CATTKELAASGEQYF
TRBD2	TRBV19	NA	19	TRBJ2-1	TGTGCCAGTACCCAATCCTACCCTAGCGGGAGGACCTCAAACAATGAGCAGTTCTTC	CASTQSYPSGRTSNNEQFF
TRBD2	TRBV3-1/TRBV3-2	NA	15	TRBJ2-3	TGTGCCAGCAGCCAAGCCCTAGCGGGATTAGATACGCAGTATTTT	CASSQALAGLDTQYF
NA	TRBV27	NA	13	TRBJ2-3	TGTGCCAGCAGCCCCAGGGGAGGGGATACGCAGTATTTT	CASSPRGGDTQYF
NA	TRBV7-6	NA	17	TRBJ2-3	TGTGCCAGCAGCTTAGTCTACGGGGGTTTCAGCACAGATACGCAGTATTTT	CASSLVYGGFSTDTQYF
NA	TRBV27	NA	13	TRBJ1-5	TGTGCCAGCAGTTTAATCCTTAATCAGCCCCAGCATTTT	CASSLILNQPQHF
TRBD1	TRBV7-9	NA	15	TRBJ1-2	TGTGCCAGCACCTTAAGCGCAGCAGGGGGTCTTGGCTACACCTTC	CASTLSAAGGLGYTF
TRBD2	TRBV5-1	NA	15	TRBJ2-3	TGCGCCAGCAGCATATCCGGGACTAGCCCAGATACGCAGTATTTT	CASSISGTSPDTQYF
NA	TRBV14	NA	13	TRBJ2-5	TGTGCCAGCGGGGACACTAGCCAAGAGACCCAGTACTTC	CASGDTSQETQYF
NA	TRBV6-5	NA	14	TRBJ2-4	TGTGCCAGCACGTCGGGGGTGGAGTCAAACATTCAGTACTTC	CASTSGVESNIQYF
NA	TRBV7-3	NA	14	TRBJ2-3	TGTGCCAGCAGCTTATCGCGGGGCACAGATACGCAGTATTTT	CASSLSRGTDTQYF
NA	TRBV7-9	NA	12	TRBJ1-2	TGTGCCAGCAGCTTAAGTAACTCTGGCTACACCTTC	CASSLSNSGYTF
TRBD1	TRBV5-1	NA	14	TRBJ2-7	TGCGCCAGCTCGGCGGGACAGGGGGAATTCGAGCAGTACTTC	CASSAGQGEFEQYF
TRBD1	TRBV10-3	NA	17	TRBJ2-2	TGTGCCATCAGCCCCGAGAGGACAGGGGTTAACACCGGGGAGCTGTTTTTT	CAISPERTGVNTGELFF
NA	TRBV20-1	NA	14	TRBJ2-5	TGCAGTGCTAGTTTGGGGGCAGGGCAAGAGACCCAGTACTTC	CSASLGAGQETQYF
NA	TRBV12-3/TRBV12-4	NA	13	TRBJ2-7	TGTGCCAGCAGTTTGGGGACAAACTACGAGCAGTACTTC	CASSLGTNYEQYF
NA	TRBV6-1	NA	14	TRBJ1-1	TGTGCCAGCAGTGAGCGGCTCATGAACACTGAAGCTTTCTTT	CASSERLMNTEAFF
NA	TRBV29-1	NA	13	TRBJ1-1	TGCAGCGTTGTGTGGCAGGTGAACACTGAAGCTTTCTTT	CSVVWQVNTEAFF
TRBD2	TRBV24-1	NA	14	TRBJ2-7	TGTGCCACCCAAGGGACTAGCGGGACTAACGAGCAGTACTTC	CATQGTSGTNEQYF
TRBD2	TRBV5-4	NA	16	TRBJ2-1	TGTGCCAGCAGGAGAGACCTAGCGGGGGGAGGGGATGAGCAGTTCTTC	CASRRDLAGGGDEQFF
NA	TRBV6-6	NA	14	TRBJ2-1	TGTGCCAGCAGAGGTGAGGGAGGATTAAATGAGCAGTTCTTC	CASRGEGGLNEQFF
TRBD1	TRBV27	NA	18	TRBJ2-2	TGTGCCAGCAGTAACCGGGACAGGGTTGTTATCGGCGCCGGGGAGCTGTTTTTT	CASSNRDRVVIGAGELFF
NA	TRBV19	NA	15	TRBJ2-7	TGTGCCAGTAGTATAGGGAGGGGGCCGACCTACGAGCAGTACTTC	CASSIGRGPTYEQYF
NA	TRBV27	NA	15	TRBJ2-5	TGTGCCAGCAGTTTATGGGGCAGCTTGTTAGAGACCCAGTACTTC	CASSLWGSLLETQYF
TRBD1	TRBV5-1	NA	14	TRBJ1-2	TGCGCCAGCAGCCTAACCGGACAGGGCGGCGACTACACCTTC	CASSLTGQGGDYTF
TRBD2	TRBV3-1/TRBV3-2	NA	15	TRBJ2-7	TGTGCCAGCAGCCGAGAGCGGGGGGGACATTACGAGCAGTACTTC	CASSRERGGHYEQYF
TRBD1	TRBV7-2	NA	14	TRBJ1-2	TGTGCCAGCAGCCAAAACAGGGGATACTATGGCTACACCTTC	CASSQNRGYYGYTF